This T cell receptor beta chain was captured by sequencing in a study of early T cells in non-severe SARS-CoV-2 infection. Unique molecular identifiers tagged individual cDNA molecules. TCRdb reprocessed the 5' RACE reads via MiXCR and lists one record per CDR3 protein. This sample yields tens of thousands of distinct CDR3 sequences, of which about 16% are seen a single time; approximately 12% belongs to the top ten. The table lists this clonotype with a few counts. Germline-derived CDR1 and CDR2 are SGHTA and FQGTGA. Trimming removed 4 bases from V and 1 base from J, with 10 bases in between. This CDR3 region has 14 residues.

The source is an adult who was a healthcare worker with PCR-confirmed SARS-CoV-2 infection or an uninfected control (not recorded which). The chain employs TRBV7-3 and TRBJ2-5, with D tentatively TRBD2 (6 bases). Sequencing input: whole blood. The CDR3 region has the DNA TGTGCCAGCAGCTCCCTCGGGGGCCAAGAGACCCAGTACTTC. Its protein product is CASSSLGGQETQYF. Filled out from reference TRBV7-3 and TRBJ2-5, the complete variable domain reads GAGVSQTPSNKVTEKGKYVELRCDPISGHTALYWYRQSLGQGPEFLIYFQGTGAADDSGLPNDRFFAVRPEGSVSTLKIQRTERGDSAVYLCASSSLGGQETQYFGPGTRLLVL.